The entry below gives a single T cell receptor beta chain sequence along with its context. Its specificity is unknown. This may be a read error: a much more frequent sequence differs by one nucleotide. CDR1 and CDR2 (germline): MGHRA, YSYEKL. This CDR3 contains 15 residues. V lost 1 base, J lost 16 bases, and 22 bases lay in between. This sample is drawn from a study of molecular identifiers for immune sequencing clone quantification. TCRdb ran MiXCR on the PCR reads and lists one entry per CDR3 protein. The table has 300,000 to 400,000 distinct CDR3 sequences, over 20% seen once. Whole-study findings and limits: Clones above 20 RNA copies held over 97% of effector molecules, under 1% in naive cells.

The receptor comes from a human donor in good health. Some libraries in this study had Jurkat cell RNA spiked in. The gene calls are TRBV4-1 and TRBJ1-4, with D hard to call. Source material: naive CD8+ T cells from blood, with Jurkat cell RNA spiked in. The subset is: FACS-sorted CD8+CD4-CCR7+CD45RA+ naive T cells. The CDR3 nucleotides are TGCGCCAGCAGCCAAGGTTGGCGTAGTCAGGACTCTAAGTTTTTT. As protein: CASSQGWRSQDSKFF.